Below are 32 T cell receptor beta chains sequenced from a single sample in a study of T cells after yellow fever vaccination (dated by TCRdb to about 2019). Receptor libraries were prepared by 5' RACE. The sequencer listed for this sample is Illumina HiSeq 2500. The public reads were reprocessed in TCRdb via fastp at Q25 and MiXCR, keeping in-frame beta chains. When rows share a CDR3 protein, they turn into one entry using the most common DNA and genes. The sample records 500,000 to 550,000 distinct CDR3 sequences, roughly a fifth of which are singletons. About 17% of the sample belongs to the ten largest clones. This specimen's treatment or condition label, interpreted: live attenuated yellow fever vaccine strain. The source material was PBMCs, sampled 21 days after the first yellow fever vaccination. The source of these receptors is a man between 18 and 29 years old who received the YFV17D yellow fever vaccine.

This clonotype was seen a few times. The chain is built from TRBV7-8 and TRBJ2-5; D may be TRBD2 (6 bases). This CDR3 has 16 amino acids. The germline CDR1 and CDR2 sequences are SGHVS and FQNEAQ. V gave up 4 bases and J gave up 1 base, with 16 bases separating them. Here the CDR3 reads CASSSGESGFQETQYF. The CDR3 DNA follows: TGTGCCAGCAGCTCGGGGGAATCGGGGTTCCAAGAGACCCAGTACTTC. Together with reference TRBV7-8 and TRBJ2-5, the CDR3 gives the full variable domain: GAGVSQSPRYKVAKRGQDVALRCDPISGHVSLFWYQQALGQGPEFLTYFQNEAQLDKSGLPSDRFFAERPEGSVSTLKIQRTQQEDSAVYLCASSSGESGFQETQYFGPGTRLLVL.

The chain combines TRBV6-1 with TRBJ2-5, with D perhaps TRBD1 (6 bases). CDR3 length: 14 amino acids. From germline, CDR1 is MNHNS and CDR2 SASEGT. Between the trimmed V and J ends, which lost 6 bases and 0 bases, there was a span of 11 bases. The CDR3 loop reads CASRPWTDQETQYF. The DNA of the CDR3 is TGTGCCAGCAGACCTTGGACAGACCAAGAGACCCAGTACTTC.

This clonotype was observed a few times. V gene TRBV29-1 combines with J gene TRBJ1-5; D is possibly TRBD1 (5 bases). Trimming pared 4 bases from V and 1 base from J, leaving 14 bases between. CDR1 is SQVTM and CDR2 is ANQGSEA in the germline V gene. This CDR3 contains 15 residues. The CDR3 DNA reads as TGCAGCGTTGCCGAGGGGAAGAGGAGCAATCAGCCCCAGCATTTT. Amino acid sequence: CSVAEGKRSNQPQHF.

This clonotype came up a few times. The V gene is TRBV6-5, the J gene TRBJ2-2, with unresolved D. V was trimmed by 0 bases and J by 0 bases, leaving 8 bases between them. CDR3 length: 16 amino acids. Germline CDR1 reads MNHEY; CDR2 reads SVGAGI. The DNA for the CDR3 is TGTGCCAGCAGTTACTCTTGGGCATCGAACACCGGGGAGCTGTTTTTT. Translating gives CASSYSWASNTGELFF.

The chain carries TRBV7-9 and TRBJ1-1, with D perhaps matching TRBD1 (6 bases). This CDR3 region has 13 residues. V was cut by 5 bases and J by 3 bases, with 10 bases left in between. Germline V gene data show CDR1 as SEHNR and CDR2 as FQNEAQ (reference sequence). CDR3 sequence (DNA): TGTGCCAGCAGCCAACAGGGATACACTGAAGCTTTCTTT. It translates to CASSQQGYTEAFF.

The chain carries TRBV18 and TRBJ2-3; D gene uncertain. CDR3 length: 14 residues. CDR1 is KGHSH and CDR2 is LQKENI in the germline V gene. Between the trimmed V and J ends, which lost 3 bases and 1 base, there was a span of 8 bases. The CDR3 spells CASSPSRGTDTQYF. The CDR3 region has the DNA TGTGCCAGCTCACCGAGTAGGGGCACAGATACGCAGTATTTT.

Points on this clonotype: One end of the junction fails to match germline, which may point to a read error. This chain connects TRBV10-3 to TRBJ2-2; D could derive from TRBD1 or TRBD2 (7 bases each). CDR3 length: 16 amino acids. Germline V gene sequence: CDR1 ENHRY, CDR2 SYGVKD. CDR3 nucleotide sequence: TGTCCCATCAGTAACAGGGGAGGGAAATACACCGGGGAGCTGTTTTTT. Translating gives CPISNRGGKYTGELFF.

This clonotype was seen repeatedly, ten times or more. This chain uses TRBV5-1 with TRBJ2-6; D is unresolved. Germline V lookup: CDR1 SGHRS, CDR2 YFSETQ. CDR3 length equals 15 residues. V lost 3 bases and J lost 0, with 7 bases in between. The CDR3 loop reads CASSSENSGANVLTF. The DNA for the CDR3 is TGCGCCAGCAGCTCAGAAAACTCTGGGGCCAACGTCCTGACTTTC.

This chain connects TRBV7-8 to TRBJ2-4; TRBD2 matches at 7 bases. In germline, CDR1 is SGHVS, CDR2 FQNEAQ. This CDR3 contains 16 residues. J was trimmed by 1 base and V by 5 bases; bases with no gene match: 8. The CDR3: CASSGRTRGAKNIQYF. The CDR3 coding sequence is TGTGCCAGCAGCGGCCGGACTAGGGGTGCCAAAAACATTCAGTACTTC.

CDR3 protein: CASSPRRASGGGDTQYF. The DNA for the CDR3 is TGTGCCAGCAGCCCTCGGAGGGCTAGCGGAGGGGGGGATACGCAGTATTTT. The rearrangement uses TRBV7-9 and TRBJ2-3; D is perhaps TRBD2 (7 bases). This CDR3 has 17 amino acids. Trimming stripped 5 bases from V and 6 bases from J, with 24 bases between. CDR1 and CDR2 (germline): SEHNR, FQNEAQ (reference sequence).

The sample holds a few counts of this clonotype. The chain couples TRBV6-2 or TRBV6-3 to TRBJ2-2, with D uncertain. V gave up 8 bases and J gave up 1 base, with 17 bases separating them. Germline lookup yields CDR1 MNHEY and CDR2 SVGEGT. The CDR3 sequence is 16 residues long. This CDR3 is CASRPVRVGNTGELFF. CDR3 coding DNA: TGTGCCAGCCGACCGGTTCGCGTAGGGAACACCGGGGAGCTGTTTTTT.

CDR3 sequence: CASSQRDSAYSPLHF. The CDR3 DNA is TGCGCCAGCAGCCAACGGGACAGTGCTTATTCACCCCTCCACTTT. The chain links TRBV4-3 to TRBJ1-6, with 7 bases that match TRBD1. In germline, CDR1 is LGHNA, CDR2 YSLEER. The CDR3 consists of 15 residues. Unmatched junction bases numbered 6, after V lost 2 bases and J lost 8 bases.

V usage is TRBV5-1 and J usage is TRBJ2-7, with 9 bases fitting TRBD1. V dropped 7 bases and J dropped 7; count of bases not matched to a gene: 18. The germline gives CDR1 SGHRS, CDR2 YFSETQ. This CDR3 spans 16 amino acids. CDR3 sequence (DNA): TGCGCCAGCGGTGGTGATGTCGGGACAGGGCCTCCAGAGCAGTACTTC. It encodes CASGGDVGTGPPEQYF. Combining the CDR3 with reference TRBV5-1 and TRBJ2-7 gives the whole variable domain KAGVTQTPRYLIKTRGQQVTLSCSPISGHRSVSWYQQTPGQGLQFLFEYFSETQRNKGNFPGRFSGRQFSNSRSEMNVSTLELGDSALYLCASGGDVGTGPPEQYFGPGTRLTVT.

This clonotype was seen more than once but under ten times. This chain joins TRBV20-1 and TRBJ2-7; 9 positions match TRBD1. Germline V CDR1 and CDR2: DFQATT, SNEGSKA (reference sequence). CDR3 size: 15 residues. V gave up 1 base and J gave up 3 bases; unmatched junction bases: 7. CDR3 sequence reads: CSARAPGQGSYEQYV. The CDR3 nucleotides are TGCAGTGCTAGAGCTCCGGGACAGGGAAGCTACGAGCAGTACGTC.

This clonotype was observed a few times. The rearrangement joins TRBV7-6 to TRBJ1-1; unclear D gene. This CDR3 has 15 amino acids. Germline loops: CDR1 SGHVS, CDR2 FNYEAQ. With 6 bases removed from V and 0 bases from J, the gap between germline ends came to 14 bases. CDR3 sequence: CASSSSVQLNTEAFF. CDR3 DNA: TGTGCCAGCAGTTCCTCGGTACAGCTGAACACTGAAGCTTTCTTT.

In its sample, this clonotype was seen many times. J is TRBJ2-5 and V is TRBV19; the D is unclear. Germline V CDR1 and CDR2: LNHDA, SQIVND (reference sequence). The CDR3 runs 14 residues. The V end was cut by 3 bases, the J end by 4 bases, with 12 bases between. The CDR3 spells CASSMGGQIETQYF. The CDR3 nucleotides are TGTGCCAGTAGTATGGGTGGGCAGATAGAGACCCAGTACTTC.

This clonotype was seen a few times. This sequence joins TRBV12-3 or TRBV12-4 and TRBJ2-6, with TRBD1 matching over 7 bases. The CDR3 has 18 residues. The V and J ends lost 3 bases and 1 base, in that order; junction bases with no gene match: 9. The CDR3 sequence is CASSFRQGLLSGANVLTF. The CDR3 DNA follows: TGTGCCAGCAGTTTTAGACAGGGCCTGCTATCTGGGGCCAACGTCCTGACTTTC.

This clonotype was counted ten times or more. The rearrangement joins TRBV5-4 to TRBJ2-1, with D tentatively TRBD1 (5 bases). V was cut by 0 bases and J by 0 bases, with 7 bases left in between. Germline V gene lookup returns CDR1 SGHNT and CDR2 YYREEE (reference sequence). The CDR3 is 15 amino acids. The CDR3 sequence: CASSLARGSYNEQFF. CDR3 bases: TGTGCCAGCAGCTTGGCTAGGGGCTCCTACAATGAGCAGTTCTTC. The full variable domain, in which reference TRBV5-4 and TRBJ2-1 provide the parts outside the CDR3, is ETGVTQSPTHLIKTRGQQVTLRCSSQSGHNTVSWYQQALGQGPQFIFQYYREEENGRGNFPPRFSGLQFPNYSSELNVNALELDDSALYLCASSLARGSYNEQFFGPGTRLTVL.

Many counts were recorded for this clonotype. The chain joins TRBV7-2 to TRBJ1-1; D remains ambiguous. V lost 3 bases and J lost 0, with 8 bases in between. The CDR3 runs 14 residues. The germline CDR1 and CDR2 sequences are SGHTA and FQGNSA. CDR3 amino acids: CASSFGSLNTEAFF. In DNA form, the CDR3 reads TGTGCCAGCAGCTTCGGGTCCCTGAACACTGAAGCTTTCTTT. Combining the CDR3 with reference TRBV7-2 and TRBJ1-1 gives the whole variable domain GAGVSQSPSNKVTEKGKDVELRCDPISGHTALYWYRQSLGQGLEFLIYFQGNSAPDKSGLPSDRFSAERTGGSVSTLTIQRTQQEDSAVYLCASSFGSLNTEAFFGQGTRLTVV.

This clonotype was found a few times. The V gene is TRBV7-9, the J gene TRBJ1-1; D gene ambiguous. Per germline, CDR1 SEHNR and CDR2 FQNEAQ (reference sequence). V lost 5 bases and J 4 bases, leaving 14 bases between the germline ends. The CDR3 is 14 amino acids. The CDR3: CASSPAAELTEAFF. In nucleotides, the CDR3 is TGTGCCAGCAGCCCGGCAGCCGAGCTCACTGAAGCTTTCTTT.

The CDR3 loop reads CASSQDIENTQYF. The CDR3 coding sequence is TGTGCCAGCAGCCAAGATATCGAGAATACGCAGTATTTT. V gene TRBV14 combines with J gene TRBJ2-3; D call uncertain. The V and J ends lost 0 bases and 7 bases respectively, with 8 bases between them. The V gene's germline CDR1 is SGHDN and CDR2 FVKESK. The CDR3 has 13 residues.

The sample holds a few counts of this clonotype. The rearrangement links TRBV12-3 or TRBV12-4 to TRBJ2-5, with 8 nucleotides matching TRBD1. Losses at the gene ends were 5 bases for V and 7 bases for J; bases not matched to a gene: 9. The CDR3 spans 14 residues. The DNA for the CDR3 is TGTGCCAGCAGTACCCGGACAGGGAAGGGGACCCAGTACTTC. This gives the protein CASSTRTGKGTQYF.

This sequence joins TRBV15 and TRBJ2-7, with TRBD1 matching over 10 bases. The ends lost 2 bases at V and 5 bases at J; junction bases unmatched: 3. The germline gives CDR1 LNHNV, CDR2 YYDKDF (reference sequence). This CDR3 is built from 14 residues. CDR3 nucleotides: TGTGCCACCAGCAGATGGACAGGGGGGAACGAGCAGTACTTC. This gives the protein CATSRWTGGNEQYF.

This rearrangement joins TRBV5-1 to TRBJ2-1, with 8 bases matching TRBD1. Germline values: CDR1 SGHRS, CDR2 YFSETQ. The junction had 6 bases not matched to a gene; V was cut back by 4 bases and J by 6 bases. CDR3 length: 14 residues. CDR3 bases: TGCGCCAGCAGCCGGCAGACAGGGGTCAATGAGCAGTTCTTC. Protein sequence: CASSRQTGVNEQFF. Complete variable domain (other parts from reference TRBV5-1 and TRBJ2-1): KAGVTQTPRYLIKTRGQQVTLSCSPISGHRSVSWYQQTPGQGLQFLFEYFSETQRNKGNFPGRFSGRQFSNSRSEMNVSTLELGDSALYLCASSRQTGVNEQFFGPGTRLTVL.

The chain joins TRBV7-9 to TRBJ1-2; D gene ambiguous. The CDR3 is 14 amino acids. CDR1 is SEHNR, CDR2 FQNEAQ, per germline (reference sequence). Trimming took off 1 base at V and 0 bases at J, with 6 bases between the two ends. This CDR3 is CASSLGTPNYGYTF. The CDR3 nucleotides are TGTGCCAGCAGCTTAGGGACTCCTAACTATGGCTACACCTTC. The full variable domain, with the rest looked up from reference TRBV7-9 and TRBJ1-2, is DTGVSQNPRHKITKRGQNVTFRCDPISEHNRLYWYRQTLGQGPEFLTYFQNEAQLEKSRLLSDRFSAERPKGSFSTLEIQRTEQGDSAMYLCASSLGTPNYGYTFGSGTRLTVV.

This clonotype was picked up a small number of times. The CDR3 loop reads CASSYGDYGYTF. In nucleotides, the CDR3 is TGTGCCAGCAGTTACGGGGACTATGGCTACACCTTC. The rearrangement uses TRBV6-2 or TRBV6-3 and TRBJ1-2; no firm D call. V was shortened by 2 bases and J by 3 bases, with 4 bases between the two germline ends. There are 12 residues in the CDR3. CDR1 and CDR2 (germline): MNHEY, SVGEGT.

The V gene is TRBV12-3 or TRBV12-4, the J gene TRBJ2-3; tentative D call: TRBD2 (5 bases). This CDR3 region has 14 residues. V lost 3 bases and J 4 bases, leaving 11 bases between the germline ends. CDR3 bases: TGTGCCAGCAGTTTCCGGGGATCCCCAGATACGCAGTATTTT. Amino acids: CASSFRGSPDTQYF.

V usage is TRBV29-1 and J usage is TRBJ2-5; TRBD1 might be the D (6 bases). V was trimmed by 4 bases and J by 3 bases, leaving 15 bases between them. The CDR3 totals 14 residues. CDR1 SQVTM and CDR2 ANQGSEA come from the germline V gene. CDR3 region: CSVVGGQFEETQYF. In DNA, the CDR3 is TGCAGCGTTGTAGGGGGACAATTCGAAGAGACCCAGTACTTC. The whole variable domain, remainder taken from reference TRBV29-1 and TRBJ2-5, is SAVISQKPSRDICQRGTSLTIQCQVDSQVTMMFWYRQQPGQSLTLIATANQGSEATYESGFVIDKFPISRPNLTFSTLTVSNMSPEDSSIYLCSVVGGQFEETQYFGPGTRLLVL.

This clonotype was seen at least ten times. The CDR3 sequence: CASSLDRGHTDTQYF. CDR3 coding DNA: TGTGCCAGCAGTTTAGACAGGGGGCACACAGATACGCAGTATTTT. This chain joins TRBV12-3 or TRBV12-4 and TRBJ2-3; TRBD1 agrees at 9 bases. J was trimmed by 2 bases and V by 1 base; bases with no gene match: 1. The CDR3 runs to 15 residues.

The J gene is TRBJ1-5, the V gene TRBV10-3, with TRBD1 matching over 7 bases. The CDR3 runs to 14 residues. Looked up from germline, CDR1 is ENHRY and CDR2 is SYGVKD. With 3 bases clipped from V and 7 bases from J, the junction kept 6 bases outside the gene matches. This CDR3 is CAISERQGGQPQHF. In DNA, the CDR3 is TGTGCCATCAGTGAACGACAGGGTGGACAGCCCCAGCATTTT.

The chain carries TRBV27 and TRBJ1-5; 7 bases are shared with TRBD1. CDR3 length equals 15 residues. V lost 8 bases and J lost 7; bases outside the gene matches: 14. Looked up from germline, CDR1 is MNHEY and CDR2 is SMNVEV (reference sequence). CDR3 DNA: TGTGCCAGCTCGTCGAGACAGGGATTAAACCAGCCCCAGCATTTT. Protein sequence: CASSSRQGLNQPQHF.

This clonotype was counted at least ten times. The gene calls are TRBV27 and TRBJ2-7, with D perhaps given as TRBD1 or TRBD2 (5 bases each). CDR1 MNHEY and CDR2 SMNVEV come from the germline V gene (reference sequence). V dropped 5 bases and J dropped 6 bases, with 8 bases sitting between them. The CDR3 contains 11 residues. The CDR3 sequence: CASSRGAEQYF. CDR3 DNA sequence: TGTGCCAGCAGTAGAGGGGCCGAGCAGTACTTC.